This T cell receptor (beta chain) comes out of a study of OX40 agonist ivuxolimab in advanced cancers. Across the whole study: The dose-escalation cohort was around 83% male, with a mean age of about 58 years, ranging about 20 to 85.

TCRdb keeps only in-frame clones here, not all; method: immunoSEQ multiplex PCR. The table lists around 18,000 clones, 72% of them singletons. The CDR3 runs to 15 residues. Trimming took off 3 bases at V and 0 bases at J, with 9 bases between the two ends. Germline V lookup: CDR1 PRHDT, CDR2 FYEKMQ (reference sequence). Collection of blood occurred at baseline, at cycle 4 day 1, and at cycle 7 day 1. The sample in question was CD4+ or CD8+ T cells sorted from blood, obtained in a trial of the OX40 agonist ivuxolimab. The chain uses TRBV13 and TRBJ2-1; a possible D gene is TRBD2 (6 bases). This clonotype was obtained from an adult with an advanced solid tumor such as melanoma, head and neck, liver or kidney cancer. This chain's CDR3 is CASSFRGSSYNEQFF. CDR3 sequence (DNA): TGTGCCAGCAGCTTTCGGGGGAGCTCCTACAATGAGCAGTTCTTC.